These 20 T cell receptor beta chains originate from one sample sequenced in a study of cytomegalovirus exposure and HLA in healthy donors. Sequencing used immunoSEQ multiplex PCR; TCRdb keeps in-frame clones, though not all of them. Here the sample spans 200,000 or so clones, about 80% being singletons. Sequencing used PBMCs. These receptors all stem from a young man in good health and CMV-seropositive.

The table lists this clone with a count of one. The CDR3 DNA reads as TGTGCCAGCAGCCGTAGCGAATCGAACACCGGGGAGCTGTTTTTT. Its protein is CASSRSESNTGELFF. This rearrangement joins TRBV5-8 to TRBJ2-2; perhaps TRBD2 as D (5 bases). There are 15 residues in the CDR3. The V gene's germline CDR1 is SGHTS and CDR2 YDEGEE. V was clipped by 4 bases and J by 0 bases, with 10 bases between them.

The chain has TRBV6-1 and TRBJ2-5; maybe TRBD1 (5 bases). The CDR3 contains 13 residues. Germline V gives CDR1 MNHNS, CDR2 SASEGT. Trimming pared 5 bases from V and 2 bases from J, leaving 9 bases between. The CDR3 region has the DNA TGTGCCAGCAGTCGACAGTTACAAGAGACCCAGTACTTC. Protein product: CASSRQLQETQYF.

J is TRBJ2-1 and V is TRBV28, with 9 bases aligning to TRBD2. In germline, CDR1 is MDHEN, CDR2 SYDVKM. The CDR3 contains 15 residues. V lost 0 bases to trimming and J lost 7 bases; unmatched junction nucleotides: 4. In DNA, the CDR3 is TGTGCCAGCAGTTTATGGCGGGAGGGCAGGAATGAGCAGTTCTTC. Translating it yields CASSLWREGRNEQFF.

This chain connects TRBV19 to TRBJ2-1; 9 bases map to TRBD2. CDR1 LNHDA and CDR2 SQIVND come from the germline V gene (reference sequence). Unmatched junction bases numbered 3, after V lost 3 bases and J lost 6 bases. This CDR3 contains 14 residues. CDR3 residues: CASSMGTSFNEQFF. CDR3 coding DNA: TGTGCCAGTAGTATGGGGACTAGCTTCAATGAGCAGTTCTTC.

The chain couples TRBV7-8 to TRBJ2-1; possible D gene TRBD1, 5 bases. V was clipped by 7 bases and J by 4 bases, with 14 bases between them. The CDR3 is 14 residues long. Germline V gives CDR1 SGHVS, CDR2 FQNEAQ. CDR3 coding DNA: TGTGCCAGCATCCCAGTACGACAGTACAATGAGCAGTTCTTC. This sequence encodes CASIPVRQYNEQFF.

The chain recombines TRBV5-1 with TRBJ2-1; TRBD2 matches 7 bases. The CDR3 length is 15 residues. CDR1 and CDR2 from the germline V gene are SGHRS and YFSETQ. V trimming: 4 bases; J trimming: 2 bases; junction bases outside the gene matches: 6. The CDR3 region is CASSPTSAPYNEQFF. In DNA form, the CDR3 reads TGCGCCAGCAGCCCAACTAGCGCACCCTACAATGAGCAGTTCTTC. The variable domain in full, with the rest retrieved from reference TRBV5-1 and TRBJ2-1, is KAGVTQTPRYLIKTRGQQVTLSCSPISGHRSVSWYQQTPGQGLQFLFEYFSETQRNKGNFPGRFSGRQFSNSRSEMNVSTLELGDSALYLCASSPTSAPYNEQFFGPGTRLTVL.

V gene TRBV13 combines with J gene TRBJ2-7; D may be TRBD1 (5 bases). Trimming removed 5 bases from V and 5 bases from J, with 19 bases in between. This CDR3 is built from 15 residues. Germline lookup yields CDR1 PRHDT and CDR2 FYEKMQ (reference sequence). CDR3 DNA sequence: TGTGCCAGCAGCCCAGGGTCCCTGGCCTCGCACGAGCAGTACTTC. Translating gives CASSPGSLASHEQYF.

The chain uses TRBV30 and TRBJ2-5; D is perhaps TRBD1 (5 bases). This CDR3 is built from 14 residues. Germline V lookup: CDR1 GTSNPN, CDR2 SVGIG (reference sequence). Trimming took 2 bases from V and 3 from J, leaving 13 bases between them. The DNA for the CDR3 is TGTGCCTGGAGTATCGGCAGGGCTAAAGAGACCCAGTACTTC. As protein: CAWSIGRAKETQYF.

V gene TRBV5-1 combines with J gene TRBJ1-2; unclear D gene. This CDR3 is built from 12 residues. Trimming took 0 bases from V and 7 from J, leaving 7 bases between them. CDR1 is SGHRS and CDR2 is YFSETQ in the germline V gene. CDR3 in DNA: TGCGCCAGCAGCTTGGGCGGGGTTGGCTACACCTTC. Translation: CASSLGGVGYTF.

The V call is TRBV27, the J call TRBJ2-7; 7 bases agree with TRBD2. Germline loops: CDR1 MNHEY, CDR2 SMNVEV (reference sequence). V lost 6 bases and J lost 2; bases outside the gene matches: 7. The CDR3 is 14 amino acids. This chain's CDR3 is CASRWERETYEQYF. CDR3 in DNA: TGTGCCAGCAGATGGGAGCGGGAAACCTACGAGCAGTACTTC.

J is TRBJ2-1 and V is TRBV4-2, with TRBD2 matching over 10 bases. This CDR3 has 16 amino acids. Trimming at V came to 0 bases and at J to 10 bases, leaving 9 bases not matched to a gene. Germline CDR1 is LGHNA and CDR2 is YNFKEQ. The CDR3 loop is CASSQDLAGARKEQFF. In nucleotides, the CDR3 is TGTGCCAGCAGCCAAGATCTAGCGGGAGCGCGTAAAGAGCAGTTCTTC.

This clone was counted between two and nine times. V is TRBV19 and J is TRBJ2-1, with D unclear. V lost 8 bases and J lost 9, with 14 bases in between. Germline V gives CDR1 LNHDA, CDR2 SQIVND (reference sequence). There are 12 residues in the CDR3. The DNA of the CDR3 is TGTGCCAGTCAACGGGTTGGTAGTGAGCAGTTCTTC. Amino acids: CASQRVGSEQFF. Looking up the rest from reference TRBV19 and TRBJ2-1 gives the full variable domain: DGGITQSPKYLFRKEGQNVTLSCEQNLNHDAMYWYRQDPGQGLRLIYYSQIVNDFQKGDIAEGYSVSREKKESFPLTVTSAQKNPTAFYLCASQRVGSEQFFGPGTRLTVL.

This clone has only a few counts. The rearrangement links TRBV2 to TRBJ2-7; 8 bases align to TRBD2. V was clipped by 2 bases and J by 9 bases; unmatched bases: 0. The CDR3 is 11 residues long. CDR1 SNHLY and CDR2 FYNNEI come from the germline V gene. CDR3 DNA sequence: TGTGCCAGCAGTGAAAGCGGGGGGCAGTACTTC. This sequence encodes CASSESGGQYF.

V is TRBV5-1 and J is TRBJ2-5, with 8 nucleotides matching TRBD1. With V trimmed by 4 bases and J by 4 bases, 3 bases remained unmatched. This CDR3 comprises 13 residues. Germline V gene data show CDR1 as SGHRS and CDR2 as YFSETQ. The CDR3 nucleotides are TGCGCCAGCAGCCCAGGGGGCCTAGAGACCCAGTACTTC. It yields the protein CASSPGGLETQYF.

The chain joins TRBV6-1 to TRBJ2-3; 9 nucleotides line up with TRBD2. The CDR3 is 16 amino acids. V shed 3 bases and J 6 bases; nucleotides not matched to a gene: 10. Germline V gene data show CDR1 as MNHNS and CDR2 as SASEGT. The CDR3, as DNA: TGTGCCAGCAGTGACCTCCTAGCGGGGAGGGGCGATACGCAGTATTTT. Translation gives CASSDLLAGRGDTQYF.

CDR3 protein: CASSDSRSGANVLTF. The CDR3 region has the DNA TGTGCCAGCAGTGACTCGCGCTCTGGGGCCAACGTCCTGACTTTC. The genes are TRBV6-4 and TRBJ2-6; D gene unclear. Germline V lookup: CDR1 MRHNA, CDR2 SNTAGT. Trimming cost V 0 bases and J 0 bases, with 3 bases left between them. The CDR3 is 15 residues long.

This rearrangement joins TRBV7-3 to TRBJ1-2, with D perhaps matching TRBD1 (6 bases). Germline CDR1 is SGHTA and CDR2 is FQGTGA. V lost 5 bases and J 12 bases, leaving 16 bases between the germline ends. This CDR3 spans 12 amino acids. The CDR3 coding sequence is TGTGCCAGCAGCGCACCCCAGGGGCGCCACACCTTC. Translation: CASSAPQGRHTF.

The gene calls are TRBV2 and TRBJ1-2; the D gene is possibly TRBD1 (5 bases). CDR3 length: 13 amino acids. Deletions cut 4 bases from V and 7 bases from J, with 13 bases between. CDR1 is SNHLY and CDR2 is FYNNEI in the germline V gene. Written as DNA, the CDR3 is TGTGCCAGCAGTGGCGTTCTCAGGGTTGGCTACACCTTC. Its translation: CASSGVLRVGYTF.

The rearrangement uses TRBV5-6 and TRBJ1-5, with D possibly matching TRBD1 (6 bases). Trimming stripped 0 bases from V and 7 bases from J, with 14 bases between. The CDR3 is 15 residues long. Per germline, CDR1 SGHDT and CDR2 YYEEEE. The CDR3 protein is CASSLDGGRRQPQHF. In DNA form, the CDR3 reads TGTGCCAGCAGCTTGGACGGGGGGCGCAGGCAGCCCCAGCATTTT.

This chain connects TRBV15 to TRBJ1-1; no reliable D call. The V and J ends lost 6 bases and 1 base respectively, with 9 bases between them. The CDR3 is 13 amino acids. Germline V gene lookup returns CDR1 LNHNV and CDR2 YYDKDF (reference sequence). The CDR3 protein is CATRGSRNTEAFF. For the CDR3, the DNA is TGTGCCACCAGGGGCAGTAGGAACACTGAAGCTTTCTTT.